These 17 T cell receptor beta chains were sequenced from one sample in a study of human T cells and chemical hapten exposure. One entry per CDR3 protein results from TCRdb running MiXCR on the 5' RACE reads. The sample carries about 80,000 distinct CDR3 sequences, approximately 7.7% recorded once. Total RNA was extracted from unfractionated whole blood. These receptors were taken from a male donor in good health.

This clonotype has just a few counts. This sequence joins TRBV5-5 and TRBJ2-5, with TRBD2 as a possible D gene (6 bases). Germline V gene lookup returns CDR1 SGHKS and CDR2 YYEKEE (reference sequence). This CDR3 comprises 15 residues. Trimming stripped 2 bases from V and 1 base from J, with 12 bases between. This chain's CDR3 is CASSFNTGGQETQYF. The CDR3 DNA follows: TGTGCCAGCAGCTTTAATACCGGGGGCCAAGAGACCCAGTACTTC.

This clonotype was seen only a few times. The chain joins TRBV6-5 to TRBJ1-2, with D uncertain. Trimming pared 2 bases from V and 2 bases from J, leaving 18 bases between. CDR1 and CDR2 from the germline V gene are MNHEY and SVGAGI. This CDR3 spans 17 amino acids. CDR3: CASSYRAAGPSNYGYTF. The CDR3 DNA is TGTGCCAGCAGTTACCGAGCCGCAGGCCCCTCAAACTATGGCTACACCTTC.

This clonotype showed up many times. A read error is likely, as this CDR3 ends without the conserved phenylalanine or tryptophan. The rearrangement uses TRBV5-1 and TRBJ2-3, with TRBD2 matching 14 bases. V shed 4 bases, J shed 10 bases, and the junction held 11 bases outside the gene matches. This CDR3 has 16 residues. Germline-derived CDR1 and CDR2 are SGHRS and YFSETQ. CDR3 in amino acids: CASSLGTSGSHGAQYS. CDR3 sequence (DNA): TGCGCCAGCAGCCTAGGGACTAGCGGGAGTCATGGGGCGCAGTATTCT.

V usage is TRBV6-5 and J usage is TRBJ1-2, with D perhaps matching TRBD1 (6 bases). The CDR3 has 14 residues. From germline, CDR1 is MNHEY and CDR2 SVGAGI. Trimming cost V 5 bases and J 6 bases, with 16 bases left between them. The DNA for the CDR3 is TGTGCCAGCAGTCAAGATCAGGGGCTTGATGGCTACACCTTC. Its protein product is CASSQDQGLDGYTF.

This clonotype was seen at least ten times. The chain uses TRBV27 and TRBJ2-7; 10 bases are shared with TRBD2. The ends lost 4 bases at V and 4 bases at J; junction bases unmatched: 4. The germline V gene has CDR1 MNHEY and CDR2 SMNVEV (reference sequence). The CDR3 runs to 14 residues. The CDR3 spells CASSSGLAMYEQYF. CDR3 sequence (DNA): TGTGCCAGCAGTTCGGGACTAGCGATGTACGAGCAGTACTTC.

The sample holds a few counts of this clonotype. This chain's CDR3 is CASSLEGPDNEKLFF. As DNA, the CDR3 is TGCGCCAGCAGCTTGGAGGGACCCGATAATGAAAAACTGTTTTTT. The chain recombines TRBV5-1 with TRBJ1-4; tentatively, D is TRBD1 (5 bases). CDR3 length: 15 residues. Germline lookup yields CDR1 SGHRS and CDR2 YFSETQ. V lost 0 bases and J 4 bases, leaving 10 bases between the germline ends.

This clonotype was seen many times. This chain connects TRBV7-6 to TRBJ2-1; TRBD1 matches 9 bases. CDR3 size: 17 residues. The germline V gene encodes CDR1 SGHVS and CDR2 FNYEAQ. After removal of 5 bases from V and 2 bases from J, the junction contained 10 bases not matched to a gene. The DNA of the CDR3 is TGTGCCAGCAGCCCTAAGGCCGGGACAGGGCCCTACAATGAGCAGTTCTTC. It is translated as CASSPKAGTGPYNEQFF.

This clonotype was observed a few times. CDR3 in amino acids: CASSLAYEQYF. As DNA, the CDR3 is TGTGCCAGCAGCTTAGCCTACGAGCAGTACTTC. This chain links TRBV11-2 with TRBJ2-7; D unresolved. The length of the CDR3 is 11 residues. The V end lost 1 base, the J end lost 2 bases, and 0 bases lay between the germline ends. The germline CDR1 and CDR2 sequences are SGHAT and FQNNGV. Full variable domain (rest looked up from reference TRBV11-2 and TRBJ2-7): EAGVAQSPRYKIIEKRQSVAFWCNPISGHATLYWYQQILGQGPKLLIQFQNNGVVDDSQLPKDRFSAERLKGVDSTLKIQPAKLEDSAVYLCASSLAYEQYFGPGTRLTVT.

This clonotype was counted ten times or more. The chain links TRBV27 to TRBJ2-5; 8 nucleotides align to TRBD2. The J segment lost 5 bases and the V segment lost 2 bases, leaving 4 bases of the junction unmatched. Germline V gene lookup returns CDR1 MNHEY and CDR2 SMNVEV (reference sequence). The CDR3 runs 14 residues. CDR3 sequence (DNA): TGTGCCAGCAGTTTAGACGGGAGGGGGGAGACCCAGTACTTC. This sequence encodes CASSLDGRGETQYF.

This clonotype occurred a few times. The chain employs TRBV5-1 and TRBJ1-1; TRBD1 agrees at 10 bases. CDR1 is SGHRS, CDR2 YFSETQ, per germline. J was trimmed by 4 bases and V by 4 bases; bases with no gene match: 7. The CDR3 extends over 15 amino acids. The CDR3 DNA follows: TGCGCCAGCAGCCCGAGACAGGGGGCAGGCACTGAAGCTTTCTTT. The encoded protein is CASSPRQGAGTEAFF.

V usage is TRBV6-6 and J usage is TRBJ2-5; TRBD2 agrees at 10 bases. V trimming: 4 bases; J trimming: 2 bases; junction bases outside the gene matches: 7. CDR1 MNHNY and CDR2 SVGAGI come from the germline V gene (reference sequence). CDR3 length equals 16 residues. The CDR3 coding sequence is TGTGCCAGCAGTTTACTGAGCGGGAGGGCTCAAGAGACCCAGTACTTC. Translating it yields CASSLLSGRAQETQYF.

In this sample, this clonotype turned up a few times. The gene calls are TRBV5-1 and TRBJ1-4; 8 bases are shared with TRBD1. This CDR3 comprises 14 residues. After removal of 5 bases from V and 7 bases from J, the junction contained 7 bases not matched to a gene. The germline V gene has CDR1 SGHRS and CDR2 YFSETQ. The chain's CDR3 is CASSPTGASEKLFF. In DNA, the CDR3 is TGCGCCAGCAGTCCGACAGGGGCGAGTGAAAAACTGTTTTTT.

The sample holds a few counts of this clonotype. The chain couples TRBV3-1 to TRBJ2-1, with TRBD2 matching over 13 bases. Trimming cost V 0 bases and J 8 bases; bases outside gene matches: 16. CDR1 is LGHDT, CDR2 YNNKEL, per germline (reference sequence). The CDR3 runs 20 residues. In nucleotides, the CDR3 is TGTGCCAGCAGCCAAGAAGCCCGGTCTTACGAGACTAGCGGGAGGTATGAGCAGTTCTTC. Encoded protein: CASSQEARSYETSGRYEQFF.

The rearrangement links TRBV7-6 to TRBJ1-3, with D maybe TRBD1 (5 bases). Germline assignment: CDR1 SGHVS and CDR2 FNYEAQ. The CDR3 extends over 15 amino acids. V was pared by 1 base and J by 0 bases, with 7 bases between. CDR3 residues: CASSLEGASGNTIYF. Here the CDR3 DNA reads TGTGCCAGCAGCTTAGAAGGGGCCTCTGGAAACACCATATATTTT.

This clonotype was observed many times. This chain connects TRBV6-1 to TRBJ1-5; D not resolved. Per germline, CDR1 MNHNS and CDR2 SASEGT. Trimming shortened V by 1 base and J by 5 bases, and 9 bases separated the two germline ends. This CDR3 has 14 residues. The chain's CDR3 is CASSEVGRHQPQHF. CDR3 bases: TGTGCCAGCAGTGAAGTCGGGAGGCATCAGCCCCAGCATTTT.

The chain carries TRBV5-1 and TRBJ2-3; 12 bases agree with TRBD2. The CDR3 has 16 residues. After removal of 0 bases from V and 4 bases from J, the junction contained 3 bases not matched to a gene. CDR1 and CDR2 (germline): SGHRS, YFSETQ. This chain's CDR3 is CASSLEPSGRADTQYF. CDR3 in DNA: TGCGCCAGCAGCTTGGAACCTAGCGGGAGGGCAGATACGCAGTATTTT.

This clonotype was observed a handful of times. The gene calls are TRBV3-1 and TRBJ2-1, with TRBD2 matching over 7 bases. J was trimmed by 10 bases and V by 4 bases; bases with no gene match: 7. Germline CDR1 reads LGHDT; CDR2 reads YNNKEL (reference sequence). The CDR3 sequence is 13 residues long. The CDR3 sequence is CASSLGLRAEQFF. The CDR3 nucleotides are TGTGCCAGCAGCCTGGGACTAAGGGCGGAGCAGTTCTTC.